The clone carrying this T cell receptor (beta chain) was seen a single time. No antigen is known for it. The data were taken from a study of T cell responses to AZD1222 COVID-19 vaccine. Study findings and constraints: Most donors were white British, females outnumbered males, and clonal diversity was possibly underestimated. Elevations in Spike-specific TCR breadth and depth followed administration of two AZD1222 doses. Variant regions that are unmutated are reportedly the target of nearly half of spike-specific TCRs.

J gave up 0 bases and V 7 bases, and 11 bases lay outside the gene matches. Germline lookup yields CDR1 MDHEN and CDR2 SYDVKM. This CDR3 is 17 amino acids long. Only in-frame clones appear in the TCRdb table, and some are missing; sequencing was by immunoSEQ multiplex PCR. Among some 150,000 clones listed, approximately 85% were seen once. The chain carries TRBV28 and TRBJ1-5; TRBD1 agrees at 8 bases. The origin of this receptor is an adult who received the MenACWY meningococcal vaccine as a control. This specimen was peripheral blood, taken 28 days after the second dose of the MenACWY control vaccine. The CDR3 DNA is TGTGCCAGCATTAGCCCTGGGACAGGTGGTAGCAATCAGCCCCAGCATTTT. Amino acids: CASISPGTGGSNQPQHF. The entire variable domain, with the rest obtained from reference TRBV28 and TRBJ1-5, is as follows: DVKVTQSSRYLVKRTGEKVFLECVQDMDHENMFWYRQDPGLGLRLIYFSYDVKMKEKGDIPEGYSVSREKKERFSLILESASTNQTSMYLCASISPGTGGSNQPQHFGDGTRLSIL.